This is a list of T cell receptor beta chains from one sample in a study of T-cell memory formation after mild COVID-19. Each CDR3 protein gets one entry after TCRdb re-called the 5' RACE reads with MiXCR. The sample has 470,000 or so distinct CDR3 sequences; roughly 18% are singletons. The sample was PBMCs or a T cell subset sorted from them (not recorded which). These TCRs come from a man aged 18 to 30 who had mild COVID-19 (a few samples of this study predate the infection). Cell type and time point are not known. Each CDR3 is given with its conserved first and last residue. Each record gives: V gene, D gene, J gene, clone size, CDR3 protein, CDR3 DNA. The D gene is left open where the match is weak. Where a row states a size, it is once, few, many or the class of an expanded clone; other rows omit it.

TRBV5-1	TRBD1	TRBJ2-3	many	CASSPSQGAQLISLYF	TGCGCCAGCAGTCCTTCACAGGGGGCCCAACTGATCAGTCTGTATTTT
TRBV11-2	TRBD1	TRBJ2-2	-	CASSLTGDRGRDTGELFF	TGTGCCAGCAGCTTAACGGGAGACAGGGGGCGAGACACCGGGGAGCTGTTTTTT
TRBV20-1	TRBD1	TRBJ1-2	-	CSATPPGQDGGYTF	TGCAGTGCTACCCCCCCGGGACAGGATGGTGGCTACACCTTC
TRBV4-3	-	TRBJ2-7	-	CASSQRGLSYEQYF	TGCGCCAGCAGCCAGAGGGGGTTGAGCTACGAGCAGTACTTC
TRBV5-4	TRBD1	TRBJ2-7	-	CAKRGDRGSYEQYF	TGTGCCAAGAGGGGGGACAGGGGCTCCTACGAGCAGTACTTC
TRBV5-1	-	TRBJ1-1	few	CASSLGQLGEAFF	TGCGCCAGCAGCTTAGGACAGTTGGGCGAAGCTTTCTTT
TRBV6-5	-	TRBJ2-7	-	CASTPHNSYEQYF	TGTGCCAGCACCCCACACAATTCCTACGAGCAGTACTTC
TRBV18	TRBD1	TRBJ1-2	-	CASSPITGAGYTF	TGTGCCAGCTCACCCATAACAGGGGCCGGCTACACCTTC
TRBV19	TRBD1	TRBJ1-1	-	CASTPGQGVTEAFF	TGTGCCAGTACACCCGGGCAGGGGGTTACTGAAGCTTTCTTT
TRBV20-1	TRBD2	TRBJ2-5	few	CSARGAGGGEATQYF	TGCAGTGCTAGAGGAGCGGGGGGTGGGGAGGCGACCCAGTACTTC
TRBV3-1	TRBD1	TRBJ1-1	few	CASSQGTYRGTEAFF	TGTGCCAGCAGCCAAGGAACTTACAGGGGCACTGAAGCTTTCTTT
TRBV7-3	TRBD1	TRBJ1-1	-	CASNGTVNTEAFF	TGTGCCAGCAACGGGACAGTGAACACTGAAGCTTTCTTT
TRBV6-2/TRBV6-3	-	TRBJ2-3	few	CASSYSRPVSDTQYF	TGTGCCAGCAGTTACTCGCGGCCAGTTTCAGATACGCAGTATTTT
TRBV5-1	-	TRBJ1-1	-	CASSRLGSRNTEAFF	TGCGCCAGCAGCCGATTAGGGAGCCGGAACACTGAAGCTTTCTTT
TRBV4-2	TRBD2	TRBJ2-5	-	CASSQAGFDTGGTQYF	TGTGCCAGCAGCCAAGCCGGATTTGATACGGGAGGGACCCAGTACTTC
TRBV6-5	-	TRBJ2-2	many	CASWRGDTGELFF	TGTGCCAGCTGGCGGGGAGACACCGGGGAGCTGTTTTTT
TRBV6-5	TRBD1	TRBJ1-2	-	CASSPGGAIYGYTF	TGTGCCAGCAGTCCAGGGGGCGCGATCTATGGCTACACCTTC
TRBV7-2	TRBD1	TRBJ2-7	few	CASSKESLSDRGYEQYF	TGTGCCAGCAGCAAGGAAAGCTTATCGGACAGGGGTTACGAGCAGTACTTC
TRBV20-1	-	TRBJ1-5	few	CSARTGYGNQPQHF	TGCAGTGCTAGAACAGGGTATGGCAATCAGCCCCAGCATTTT
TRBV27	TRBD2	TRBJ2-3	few	CASSLWGLGSGITDTQYF	TGTGCCAGCAGTTTATGGGGACTAGGTAGCGGGATCACAGATACGCAGTATTTT
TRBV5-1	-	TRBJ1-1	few	CASRQVTNTEAFF	TGCGCCAGCAGACAGGTGACGAACACTGAAGCTTTCTTT
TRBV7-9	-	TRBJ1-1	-	CASRPGTLPNEAFF	TGTGCCAGCAGACCCGGGACACTCCCCAACGAAGCTTTCTTT
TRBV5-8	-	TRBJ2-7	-	CASSRDPQQEQYF	TGTGCCAGCAGCAGAGACCCACAGCAGGAGCAGTACTTC
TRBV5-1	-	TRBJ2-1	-	CASSLYSSYNEQFF	TGCGCCAGCAGCTTGTATAGCTCCTACAATGAGCAGTTCTTC
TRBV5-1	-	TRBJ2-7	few	CASSLAVGGYEQYF	TGCGCCAGCAGCTTGGCCGTGGGAGGCTACGAGCAGTACTTC
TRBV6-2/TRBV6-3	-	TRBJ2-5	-	CASKVDGRPETQYF	TGTGCCAGCAAAGTGGACGGGCGGCCAGAGACCCAGTACTTC
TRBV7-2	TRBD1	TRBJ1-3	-	CASSSKQGFGNTIYF	TGTGCCAGCAGCTCCAAACAGGGGTTCGGAAACACCATATATTTT
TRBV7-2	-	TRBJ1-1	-	CASSLLGMDGAFF	TGTGCCAGCAGCTTATTAGGCATGGATGGGGCTTTCTTT